One and the same sample provided the 14 T cell receptor beta chains below, sequenced in a study of blood T cell repertoires in COVID-19. Assay used: immunoSEQ multiplex PCR; TCRdb lists only in-frame clones, some missing. The data hold about 140,000 clones, with roughly nine tenths observed a single time. The material sequenced was peripheral blood. These TCRs come from a human donor with COVID-19, enrolled during active disease. The donor label of this sample is uncertain.

This clone was seen a handful of times. The chain combines TRBV7-6 with TRBJ2-5, with 9 bases lining up with TRBD2. CDR3 size: 14 residues. CDR1 and CDR2 (germline): SGHVS, FNYEAQ. Trimming took 5 bases from V and 5 from J; bases not matched to a gene: 6. The CDR3 nucleotides are TGTGCCAGCAGCCGCTCGCGGGGGGGGGAGACCCAGTACTTC. It codes for CASSRSRGGETQYF.

The chain carries TRBV6-5 and TRBJ1-2; D gene unclear. Germline CDR1 reads MNHEY; CDR2 reads SVGAGI. This CDR3 has 14 amino acids. The V and J ends lost 0 bases and 4 bases respectively, with 9 bases between them. CDR3: CASSYSQAGYGYTF. The CDR3 DNA reads TGTGCCAGCAGTTACTCCCAGGCTGGCTATGGCTACACCTTC.

This chain joins TRBV5-1 and TRBJ1-2; 11 bases agree with TRBD1. Trimming took 4 bases from V and 5 from J; bases not matched to a gene: 4. Germline CDR1 and CDR2: SGHRS and YFSETQ. The CDR3 has 14 residues. The CDR3: CASSPGTGGYGYTF. CDR3 DNA: TGCGCCAGCAGCCCCGGGACAGGGGGGTATGGCTACACCTTC. Filled out from reference TRBV5-1 and TRBJ1-2, the complete variable domain reads KAGVTQTPRYLIKTRGQQVTLSCSPISGHRSVSWYQQTPGQGLQFLFEYFSETQRNKGNFPGRFSGRQFSNSRSEMNVSTLELGDSALYLCASSPGTGGYGYTFGSGTRLTVV.

The chain employs TRBV27 and TRBJ2-1; 11 bases match TRBD2. After removal of 5 bases from V and 8 bases from J, the junction contained 17 bases not matched to a gene. The CDR3 totals 18 residues. The germline V gene has CDR1 MNHEY and CDR2 SMNVEV (reference sequence). CDR3 region: CASSPDPLAGVAVDEQFF. CDR3 DNA: TGTGCCAGCAGTCCCGACCCACTAGCGGGAGTGGCTGTTGATGAGCAGTTCTTC.

The rearrangement joins TRBV7-2 to TRBJ1-4; a possible D gene is TRBD1 (6 bases). Germline V gene sequence: CDR1 SGHTA, CDR2 FQGNSA. The CDR3 runs 16 residues. V was clipped by 0 bases and J by 7 bases, with 15 bases between them. This chain's CDR3 is CASSLARQGLGEKLFF. The CDR3 DNA sequence: TGTGCCAGCAGCTTAGCCCGTCAGGGGCTAGGTGAAAAACTGTTTTTT.

CDR3 loop: CASRDRDFYTEAFF. CDR3 DNA: TGTGCCAGCAGGGACCGGGACTTTTACACTGAAGCTTTCTTT. The chain uses TRBV5-5 and TRBJ1-1; possibly TRBD1 for D (5 bases). The V and J ends lost 5 bases and 3 bases respectively, with 14 bases between them. The germline V gene has CDR1 SGHKS and CDR2 YYEKEE (reference sequence). This CDR3 spans 14 amino acids.

This CDR3 is CAISSGTSGAGTDTQYF. The CDR3 nucleotides are TGTGCCATCAGTTCCGGGACTAGCGGGGCTGGGACAGATACGCAGTATTTT. The chain joins TRBV10-3 to TRBJ2-3; 13 bases are a match to TRBD2. Germline lookup yields CDR1 ENHRY and CDR2 SYGVKD. After removal of 5 bases from V and 3 bases from J, the junction contained 8 bases not matched to a gene. There are 17 residues in the CDR3.

The chain joins TRBV11-1 to TRBJ1-2; D possibly corresponds to TRBD1 (5 bases). The CDR3 extends over 13 amino acids. Germline V gives CDR1 SGHAT, CDR2 FQDESV (reference sequence). Trimming took 1 base from V and 13 from J, leaving 16 bases between them. The CDR3 here is CASSLVGVSFSTF. The CDR3 nucleotides are TGTGCCAGCAGCTTAGTAGGGGTATCTTTCTCCACCTTC.

This sequence joins TRBV5-6 and TRBJ1-2; 7 nucleotides match TRBD1. With 5 bases clipped from V and 3 bases from J, the junction kept 4 bases outside the gene matches. The V gene's germline CDR1 is SGHDT and CDR2 YYEEEE. The CDR3 contains 13 residues. CDR3 in amino acids: CASRQQGHYGYTF. CDR3 nucleotides: TGTGCCAGCAGACAACAGGGGCACTATGGCTACACCTTC.

This chain connects TRBV4-1 to TRBJ1-2; D not resolved. V lost 0 bases, J lost 5 bases, and 7 bases lay in between. The length of the CDR3 is 13 residues. The germline CDR1 and CDR2 sequences are MGHRA and YSYEKL. The CDR3 here is CASSQDETYGYTF. Here the CDR3 DNA reads TGCGCCAGCAGCCAAGATGAAACTTATGGCTACACCTTC.

The CDR3 is CASRRDRSSGNTIYF. The CDR3 DNA reads TGTGCCAGCAGACGGGACAGGAGCTCTGGAAACACCATATATTTT. This rearrangement joins TRBV7-9 to TRBJ1-3; the match to TRBD1 covers 8 bases. V dropped 6 bases and J dropped 0; count of bases not matched to a gene: 4. Germline values: CDR1 SEHNR, CDR2 FQNEAQ (reference sequence). The CDR3 extends over 15 amino acids.

The chain recombines TRBV12-5 with TRBJ2-7; no reliable D call. With 11 bases removed from V and 2 bases from J, the gap between germline ends came to 16 bases. Germline-derived CDR1 and CDR2 are LGHNT and FRNRAP. The CDR3 runs to 13 residues. CDR3 region: CAVLSERTYEQYF. The CDR3, as DNA: TGTGCTGTCCTAAGTGAGAGGACCTACGAGCAGTACTTC.

The chain has TRBV11-1 and TRBJ2-3; 7 nucleotides align to TRBD2. The CDR3 is 14 amino acids. The V gene's germline CDR1 is SGHAT and CDR2 FQDESV (reference sequence). The V gene end was trimmed by 6 bases and the J gene end by 0 bases; junction bases not matched to a gene: 3. CDR3 in amino acids: CASSPSGSTDTQYF. The CDR3, as DNA: TGTGCCAGCAGTCCTAGCGGTAGCACAGATACGCAGTATTTT. Based on the CDR3 plus reference TRBV11-1 and TRBJ2-3, the full variable domain is EAEVAQSPRYKITEKSQAVAFWCDPISGHATLYWYRQILGQGPELLVQFQDESVVDDSQLPKDRFSAERLKGVDSTLKIQPAELGDSAMYLCASSPSGSTDTQYFGPGTRLTVL.

This chain joins TRBV6-5 and TRBJ2-2, with a tentative D call TRBD2 (6 bases). V was trimmed by 6 bases and J by 3 bases, leaving 11 bases between them. The CDR3 totals 14 residues. The germline V gene encodes CDR1 MNHEY and CDR2 SVGAGI. This chain's CDR3 is CASSDPGDTGELFF. The CDR3 nucleotides are TGTGCCAGCAGCGACCCGGGAGACACCGGGGAGCTGTTTTTT.